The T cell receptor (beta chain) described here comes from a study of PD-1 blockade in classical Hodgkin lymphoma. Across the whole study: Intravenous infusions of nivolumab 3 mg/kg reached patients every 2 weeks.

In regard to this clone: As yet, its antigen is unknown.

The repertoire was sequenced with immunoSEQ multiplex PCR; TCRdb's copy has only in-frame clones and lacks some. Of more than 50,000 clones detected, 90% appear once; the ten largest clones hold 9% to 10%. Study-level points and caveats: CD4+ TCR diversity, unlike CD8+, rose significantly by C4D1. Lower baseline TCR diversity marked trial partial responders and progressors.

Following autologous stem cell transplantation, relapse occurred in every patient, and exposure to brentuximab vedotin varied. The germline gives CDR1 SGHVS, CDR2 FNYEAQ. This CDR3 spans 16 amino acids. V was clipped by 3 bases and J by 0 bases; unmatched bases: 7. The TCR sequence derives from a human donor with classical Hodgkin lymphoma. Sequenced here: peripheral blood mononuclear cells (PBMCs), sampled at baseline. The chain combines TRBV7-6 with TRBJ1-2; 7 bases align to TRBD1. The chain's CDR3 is CASSFDRAATNYGYTF. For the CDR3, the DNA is TGTGCCAGCAGCTTCGACAGGGCGGCAACTAACTATGGCTACACCTTC.